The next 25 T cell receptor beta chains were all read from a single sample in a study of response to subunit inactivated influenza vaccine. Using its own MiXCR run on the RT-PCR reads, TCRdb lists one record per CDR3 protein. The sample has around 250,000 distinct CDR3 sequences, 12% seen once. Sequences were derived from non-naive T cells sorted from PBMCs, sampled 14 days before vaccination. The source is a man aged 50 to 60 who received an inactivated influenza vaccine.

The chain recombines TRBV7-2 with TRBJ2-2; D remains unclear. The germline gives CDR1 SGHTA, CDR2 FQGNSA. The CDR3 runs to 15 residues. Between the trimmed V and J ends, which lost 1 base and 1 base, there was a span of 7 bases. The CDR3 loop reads CASSLVPRNTGELFF. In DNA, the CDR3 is TGTGCCAGCAGCTTAGTTCCCAGGAACACCGGGGAGCTGTTTTTT. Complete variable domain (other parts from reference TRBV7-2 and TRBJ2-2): GAGVSQSPSNKVTEKGKDVELRCDPISGHTALYWYRQSLGQGLEFLIYFQGNSAPDKSGLPSDRFSAERTGGSVSTLTIQRTQQEDSAVYLCASSLVPRNTGELFFGEGSRLTVL.

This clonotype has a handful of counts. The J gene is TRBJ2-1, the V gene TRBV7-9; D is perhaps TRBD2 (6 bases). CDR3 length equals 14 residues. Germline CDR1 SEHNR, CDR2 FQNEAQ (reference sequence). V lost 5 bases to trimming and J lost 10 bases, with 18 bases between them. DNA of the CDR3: TGTGCCAGCAGCGTACTAGCCGACTCAGGCGAGCAGTTCTTC. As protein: CASSVLADSGEQFF.

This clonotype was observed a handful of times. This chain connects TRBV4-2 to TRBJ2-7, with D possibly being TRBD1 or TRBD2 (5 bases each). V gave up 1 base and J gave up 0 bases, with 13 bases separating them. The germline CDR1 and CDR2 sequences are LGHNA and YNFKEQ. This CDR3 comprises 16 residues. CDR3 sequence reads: CASSQGGALSSYEQYF. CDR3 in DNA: TGTGCCAGCAGCCAAGGAGGGGCCCTGAGCTCCTACGAGCAGTACTTC.

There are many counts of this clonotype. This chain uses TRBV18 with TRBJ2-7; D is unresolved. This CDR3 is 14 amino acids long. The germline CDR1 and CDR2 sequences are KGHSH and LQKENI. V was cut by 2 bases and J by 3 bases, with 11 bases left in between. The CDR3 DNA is TGTGCCAGCTCACCAATGGCTATCGACTACGAGCAGTACTTC. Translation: CASSPMAIDYEQYF.

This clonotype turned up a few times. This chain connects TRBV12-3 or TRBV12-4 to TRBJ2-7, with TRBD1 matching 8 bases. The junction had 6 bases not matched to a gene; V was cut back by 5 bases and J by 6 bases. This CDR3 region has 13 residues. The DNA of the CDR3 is TGTGCCAGCAGTGCGACAGGGGTGAGCGAGCAGTACTTC. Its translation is CASSATGVSEQYF.

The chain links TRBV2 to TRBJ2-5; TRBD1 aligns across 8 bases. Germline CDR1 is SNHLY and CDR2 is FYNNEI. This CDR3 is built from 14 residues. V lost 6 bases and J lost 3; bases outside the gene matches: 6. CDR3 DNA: TGTGCCAGCAGGCTATTACAGGGGGAAGAGACCCAGTACTTC. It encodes CASRLLQGEETQYF.

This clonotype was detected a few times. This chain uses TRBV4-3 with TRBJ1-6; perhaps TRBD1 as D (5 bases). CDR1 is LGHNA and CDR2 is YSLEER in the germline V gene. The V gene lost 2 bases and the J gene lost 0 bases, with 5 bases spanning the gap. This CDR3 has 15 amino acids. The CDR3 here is CASSQQGSYNSPLHF. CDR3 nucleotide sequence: TGCGCCAGCAGCCAACAGGGCTCCTATAATTCACCCCTCCACTTT.

CDR3: CASSLVGSRVNTEAFF. CDR3 DNA sequence: TGTGCCAGCAGCTTAGTAGGTAGTAGAGTGAACACTGAAGCTTTCTTT. The chain uses TRBV7-8 and TRBJ1-1; D remains ambiguous. The CDR3 spans 16 residues. Germline V gives CDR1 SGHVS, CDR2 FQNEAQ. V was shortened by 1 base and J by 0 bases, with 12 bases between the two germline ends.

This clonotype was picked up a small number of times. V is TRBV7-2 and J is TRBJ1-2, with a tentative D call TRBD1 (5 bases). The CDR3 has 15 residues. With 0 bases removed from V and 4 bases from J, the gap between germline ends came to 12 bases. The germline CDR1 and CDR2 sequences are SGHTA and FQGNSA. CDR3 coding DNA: TGTGCCAGCAGCTTAGCGGGAGGGGAGGGCTATGGCTACACCTTC. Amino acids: CASSLAGGEGYGYTF. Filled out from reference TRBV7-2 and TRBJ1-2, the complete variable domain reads GAGVSQSPSNKVTEKGKDVELRCDPISGHTALYWYRQSLGQGLEFLIYFQGNSAPDKSGLPSDRFSAERTGGSVSTLTIQRTQQEDSAVYLCASSLAGGEGYGYTFGSGTRLTVV.

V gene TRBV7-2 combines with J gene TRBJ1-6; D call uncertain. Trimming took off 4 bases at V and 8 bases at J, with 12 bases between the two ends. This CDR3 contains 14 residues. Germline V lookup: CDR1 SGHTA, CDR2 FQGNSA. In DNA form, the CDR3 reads TGTGCCAGCAGCTACCGGACTGGGGATTCACCCCTCCACTTT. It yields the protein CASSYRTGDSPLHF.

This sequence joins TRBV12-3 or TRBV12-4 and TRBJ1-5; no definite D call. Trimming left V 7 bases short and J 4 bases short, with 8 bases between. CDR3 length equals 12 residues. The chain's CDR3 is CASTVGNQPQHF. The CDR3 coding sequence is TGTGCCAGCACCGTCGGTAATCAGCCCCAGCATTTT.

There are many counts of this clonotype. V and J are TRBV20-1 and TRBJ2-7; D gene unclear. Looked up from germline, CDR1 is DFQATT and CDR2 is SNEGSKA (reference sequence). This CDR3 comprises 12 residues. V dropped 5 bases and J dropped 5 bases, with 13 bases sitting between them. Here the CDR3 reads CSAQSGRDEQYF. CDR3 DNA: TGCAGTGCTCAATCTGGGCGCGACGAGCAGTACTTC.

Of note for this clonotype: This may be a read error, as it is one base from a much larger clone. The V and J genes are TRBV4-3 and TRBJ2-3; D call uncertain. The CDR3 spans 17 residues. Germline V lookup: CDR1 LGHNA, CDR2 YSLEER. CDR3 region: CARSQEASVIRTDTQYF. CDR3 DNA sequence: TGCGCCAGGAGCCAAGAGGCGAGCGTTATCCGCACAGATACGCAGTATTTT.

In nucleotides, the CDR3 is TGTGCCAGCAGCTGGGGGAACTATGGCTACACCTTC. Residues: CASSWGNYGYTF. The chain links TRBV6-2 or TRBV6-3 to TRBJ1-2, with D perhaps matching TRBD1 (5 bases). The germline CDR1 and CDR2 sequences are MNHEY and SVGEGT. V lost 6 bases and J lost 2, with 7 bases in between. CDR3 length: 12 amino acids.

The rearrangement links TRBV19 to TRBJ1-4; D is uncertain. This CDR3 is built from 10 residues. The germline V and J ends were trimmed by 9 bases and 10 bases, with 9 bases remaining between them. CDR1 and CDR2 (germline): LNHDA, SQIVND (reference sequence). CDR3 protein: CASGSRKLFF. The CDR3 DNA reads TGTGCCAGCGGTTCTAGAAAACTGTTTTTT.

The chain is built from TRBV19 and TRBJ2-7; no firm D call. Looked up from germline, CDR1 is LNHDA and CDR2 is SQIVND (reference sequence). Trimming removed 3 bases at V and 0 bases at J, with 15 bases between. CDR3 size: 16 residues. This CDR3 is CASSISSAKASYEQYF. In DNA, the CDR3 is TGTGCCAGTAGTATTTCATCCGCAAAAGCCTCCTACGAGCAGTACTTC.

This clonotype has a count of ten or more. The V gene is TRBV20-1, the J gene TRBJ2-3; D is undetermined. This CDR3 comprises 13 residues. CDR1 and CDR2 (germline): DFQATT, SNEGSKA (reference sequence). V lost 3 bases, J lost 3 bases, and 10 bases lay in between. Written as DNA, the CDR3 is TGCAGTGCTAGGGAGCCCGGGACAGATACGCAGTATTTT. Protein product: CSAREPGTDTQYF.

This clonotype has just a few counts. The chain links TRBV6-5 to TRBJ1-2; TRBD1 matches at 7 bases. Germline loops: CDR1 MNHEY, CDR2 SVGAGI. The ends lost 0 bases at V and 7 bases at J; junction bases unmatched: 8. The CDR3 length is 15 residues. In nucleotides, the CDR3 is TGTGCCAGCAGTTACTCTAGACAGGGCGTCTCTGGCTACACCTTC. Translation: CASSYSRQGVSGYTF.

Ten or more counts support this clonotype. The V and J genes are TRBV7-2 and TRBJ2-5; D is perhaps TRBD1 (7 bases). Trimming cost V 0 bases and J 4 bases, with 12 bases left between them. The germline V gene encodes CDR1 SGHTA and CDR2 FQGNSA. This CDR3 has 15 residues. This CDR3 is CASSLAQGGAETQYF. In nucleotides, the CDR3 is TGTGCCAGCAGCTTAGCGCAGGGGGGCGCAGAGACCCAGTACTTC.

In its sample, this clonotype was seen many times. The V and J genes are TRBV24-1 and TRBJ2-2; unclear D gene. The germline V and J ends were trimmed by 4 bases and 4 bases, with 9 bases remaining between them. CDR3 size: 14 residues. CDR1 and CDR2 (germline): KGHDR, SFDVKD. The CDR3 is CATSEVVGTGELFF. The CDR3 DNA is TGTGCCACCAGTGAGGTCGTGGGCACCGGGGAGCTGTTTTTT.

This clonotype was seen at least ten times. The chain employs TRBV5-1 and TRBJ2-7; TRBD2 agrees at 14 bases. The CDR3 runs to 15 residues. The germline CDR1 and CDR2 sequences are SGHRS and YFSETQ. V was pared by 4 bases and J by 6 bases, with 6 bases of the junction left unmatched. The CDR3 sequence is CASSPGTSGSGEQYF. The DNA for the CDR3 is TGCGCCAGCAGCCCGGGGACTAGCGGGAGCGGCGAGCAGTACTTC.

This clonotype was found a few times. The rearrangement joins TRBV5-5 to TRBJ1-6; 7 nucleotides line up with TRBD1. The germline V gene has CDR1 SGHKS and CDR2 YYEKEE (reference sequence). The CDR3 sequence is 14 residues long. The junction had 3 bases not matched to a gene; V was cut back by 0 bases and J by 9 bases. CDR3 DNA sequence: TGTGCCAGCAGCTTGGAAGGGGGCCGTTCACCCCTCCACTTT. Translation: CASSLEGGRSPLHF.

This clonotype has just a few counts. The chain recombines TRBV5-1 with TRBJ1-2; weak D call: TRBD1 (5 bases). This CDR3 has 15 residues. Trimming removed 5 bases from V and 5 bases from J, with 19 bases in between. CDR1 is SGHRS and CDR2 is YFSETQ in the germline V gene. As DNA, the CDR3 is TGCGCCAGCAGTTGGGCAGGGTCAACTATATATGGCTACACCTTC. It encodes CASSWAGSTIYGYTF.

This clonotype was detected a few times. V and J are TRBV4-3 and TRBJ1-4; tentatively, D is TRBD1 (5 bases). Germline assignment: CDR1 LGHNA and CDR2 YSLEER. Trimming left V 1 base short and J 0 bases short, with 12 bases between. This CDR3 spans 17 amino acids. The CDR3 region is CASSQVGGRTTNEKLFF. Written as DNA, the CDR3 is TGCGCCAGCAGCCAAGTCGGGGGAAGAACAACTAATGAAAAACTGTTTTTT.

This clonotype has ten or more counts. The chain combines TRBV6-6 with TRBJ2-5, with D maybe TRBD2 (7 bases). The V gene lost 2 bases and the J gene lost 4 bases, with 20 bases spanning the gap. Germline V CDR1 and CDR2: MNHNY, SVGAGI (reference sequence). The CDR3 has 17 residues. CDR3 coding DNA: TGTGCCAGCAGTTACGGCGAAAGGGGGGGGGGTCGAGAGACCCAGTACTTC. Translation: CASSYGERGGGRETQYF.